This TCR beta chain was observed in a study of patients and donors after allogeneic stem cell transplantation. CDR1 and CDR2 (germline): SGHRS, YFSETQ. The trim removed 4 bases at V and 6 bases at J, leaving 3 bases unmatched. This CDR3 spans 15 amino acids. Via MiXCR, TCRdb re-called the RT-PCR reads, giving one row per CDR3 protein. This table holds around 240,000 distinct CDR3 sequences, 13% to 15% found once. This clonotype was recorded at least ten times. This chain links TRBV5-1 with TRBJ2-2; TRBD2 agrees at 13 bases. The TCR was taken from a human donor who was either an allogeneic HSCT recipient or a stem cell or donor lymphocyte infusion donor (not recorded which). It is not recorded whose cells these are; they may come from a transplant donor. The source material was blood, either unsorted or a sorted T cell fraction (not recorded which). This CDR3 is CASSRTSGSAGELFF. DNA of the CDR3: TGCGCCAGCAGCAGGACTAGCGGGAGTGCCGGGGAGCTGTTTTTT.